One T cell receptor beta chain is described in this entry. Other DNA sequences in the same sample also yield this CDR3. The authors' processing: By means of reference gene primer amplification, nucleated cell counts were estimated. Some clones are missing from TCRdb's copy, which holds only in-frame ones; the method was immunoSEQ multiplex PCR. V, J and clone size are those of that table, while D and trimming were read from the DNA. The sample lists approximately 260,000 clones, around 82% seen once, with more than 3% in the top ten. These data originate in a study of blood T cell repertoires in COVID-19. Whole-study context: The origin of the acute and convalescent COVID-19 samples was the United States, Italy and Spain.

Germline values: CDR1 LNHNV, CDR2 YYDKDF (reference sequence). This CDR3 region has 12 residues. V lost 2 bases to trimming and J lost 3 bases, with 5 bases between them. Those enrolled, adults aged roughly 18 to 100 years, came from roughly 23 US areas. The chain couples TRBV15 to TRBJ2-7; D uncertain. Sequencing was carried out using PBMCs or T cells enriched from blood (not recorded which). The sequence came from a man in his fifties or sixties who had recovered from COVID-19. The CDR3, as DNA: TGTGCCACCAGCAGACCCGGCTACGAGCAGTACTTC. As protein: CATSRPGYEQYF. Based on the CDR3 plus reference TRBV15 and TRBJ2-7, the full variable domain is DAMVIQNPRYQVTQFGKPVTLSCSQTLNHNVMYWYQQKSSQAPKLLFHYYDKDFNNEADTPDNFQSRRPNTSFCFLDIRSPGLGDTAMYLCATSRPGYEQYFGPGTRLTVT.